This record looks at one T cell receptor beta chain sequence and its context. The data originate from a study of blood T cell repertoires in COVID-19. Study-wide context: Both acute and convalescent COVID-19 samples were obtained from the United States, Italy and Spain. Sample material is recorded as cDNA or gDNA derived from T cells, B-cell-depleted T cells, or PBMCs.

In the original workflow: Nucleated cell counts were estimated from reference gene primer amplification. The repertoire was sequenced with immunoSEQ multiplex PCR; TCRdb's copy has only in-frame clones and lacks some. V and J calls and clone size are those listed in that table; D and trimming were worked out from the DNA. The sample holds under 300,000 clones, under 85% seen once. The germline V and J ends were trimmed by 4 bases and 5 bases, with 18 bases remaining between them. The CDR3 length is 16 residues. Germline V lookup: CDR1 KGHDR, CDR2 SFDVKD. This sequence was found in a woman in her thirties or forties with active or convalescent COVID-19. The rearrangement joins TRBV24-1 to TRBJ2-3; D possibly corresponds to TRBD1 (5 bases). The source material was peripheral blood. The CDR3 DNA reads as TGTGCCACCAGTGACCCCGACAGACGTCTACAAGATACGCAGTATTTT. This encodes CATSDPDRRLQDTQYF.